Reported below is one TCR beta chain. As handled by the study authors: Using reference gene primer amplification, nucleated cell counts were estimated. Generated by immunoSEQ multiplex PCR, the TCRdb table keeps only in-frame clones and is missing some. V and J calls and clone size follow that table, whereas D and trimming were derived from the DNA. The repertoire consists of 210,000 or so clones, with almost 90% occurring once and the leading ten covering about 2.5%. These data come from a study of blood T cell repertoires in COVID-19. Study as a whole: From the United States, Italy and Spain came samples of acute and convalescent COVID-19.

V shed 1 base and J shed 0 bases, with 8 bases lying between them. This CDR3 is 16 amino acids long. CDR1 and CDR2 from the germline V gene are SGHRS and YFSETQ. Sequenced material: peripheral blood. The rearrangement joins TRBV5-1 to TRBJ2-6; D is unresolved. The receptor comes from a woman aged 55-70 years with acute or convalescent COVID-19. CDR3 amino acids: CASSLQSGSGANVLTF. The CDR3 region has the DNA TGCGCCAGCAGCTTGCAATCGGGCTCTGGGGCCAACGTCCTGACTTTC.